Each of the 18 T cell receptor beta chains below was sequenced from the same sample in a study of blood T cell repertoires in COVID-19. Only in-frame clones appear in the TCRdb table, and some are missing; sequencing was by immunoSEQ multiplex PCR. Among some 290,000 clones listed, 90% were seen once. Specimen: peripheral blood. The receptors shown here come from a woman between 40 and 55 years old with COVID-19, enrolled during active disease.

The chain uses TRBV5-1 and TRBJ2-1; TRBD1 might be the D (5 bases). The germline gives CDR1 SGHRS, CDR2 YFSETQ. The CDR3 spans 15 residues. V gave up 0 bases and J gave up 2 bases, with 9 bases separating them. CDR3 sequence: CASSLAGNTYNEQFF. CDR3 DNA sequence: TGCGCCAGCAGCTTGGCAGGGAACACCTACAATGAGCAGTTCTTC.

The rearrangement uses TRBV7-9 and TRBJ1-2, with 10 bases that match TRBD1. After removal of 5 bases from V and 2 bases from J, the junction contained 5 bases not matched to a gene. The CDR3 extends over 15 amino acids. CDR1 SEHNR and CDR2 FQNEAQ come from the germline V gene (reference sequence). The CDR3 nucleotides are TGTGCCAGCAGCCTGACAGGGGGCCAGAACTATGGCTACACCTTC. It encodes CASSLTGGQNYGYTF.

The rearrangement joins TRBV12-3 or TRBV12-4 to TRBJ2-7, with a tentative D call TRBD2 (5 bases). Trimming stripped 3 bases from V and 2 bases from J, with 8 bases between. CDR3 length equals 13 residues. The DNA for the CDR3 is TGTGCCAGCAGTTTGGGGAGTACCTACGAGCAGTACTTC. Its protein product is CASSLGSTYEQYF.

The V gene is TRBV27, the J gene TRBJ1-1; D is unclear. Per the germline V gene, CDR1 is MNHEY and CDR2 is SMNVEV (reference sequence). CDR3 length: 12 amino acids. Trimming took off 1 base at V and 7 bases at J, with 7 bases between the two ends. Written as DNA, the CDR3 is TGTGCCAGCAGTTTATTACGGGGTGAAGCTTTCTTT. Translated, it gives CASSLLRGEAFF.

V usage is TRBV5-1 and J usage is TRBJ2-3; D unresolved. In germline, CDR1 is SGHRS, CDR2 YFSETQ. V was cut by 0 bases and J by 1 base, with 6 bases left in between. The CDR3 has 14 amino acids. The CDR3 region has the DNA TGCGCCAGCAGCTTGGCTCAGGGCACAGATACGCAGTATTTT. It yields the protein CASSLAQGTDTQYF.

The rearrangement joins TRBV7-9 to TRBJ2-2; D remains unclear. The CDR3 has 16 amino acids. Trimming took 5 bases from V and 0 from J, leaving 13 bases between them. Germline lookup yields CDR1 SEHNR and CDR2 FQNEAQ (reference sequence). For the CDR3, the DNA is TGTGCCAGCAGCCCCGGCGGAACCTCGAACACCGGGGAGCTGTTTTTT. It translates to CASSPGGTSNTGELFF.

This clone was observed a single time. The gene calls are TRBV24-1 and TRBJ2-5; TRBD2 agrees at 9 bases. The junction had 6 bases not matched to a gene; V was cut back by 3 bases and J by 2 bases. The CDR3 is made up of 16 amino acids. Germline V lookup: CDR1 KGHDR, CDR2 SFDVKD. The CDR3 reads CATSDGLAGPQETQYF. The DNA for the CDR3 is TGTGCCACCAGTGATGGTCTAGCGGGACCTCAAGAGACCCAGTACTTC.

The genes are TRBV15 and TRBJ2-5; the match to TRBD2 covers 7 bases. The CDR3 is 19 residues long. V trimming: 2 bases; J trimming: 6 bases; junction bases outside the gene matches: 21. Germline CDR1 is LNHNV and CDR2 is YYDKDF (reference sequence). DNA of the CDR3: TGTGCCACCAGCAGAAACCGAGTGGGGGGGGTGACGCGATCGAAGACCCAGTACTTC. As protein: CATSRNRVGGVTRSKTQYF. The whole variable domain, remainder taken from reference TRBV15 and TRBJ2-5, is DAMVIQNPRYQVTQFGKPVTLSCSQTLNHNVMYWYQQKSSQAPKLLFHYYDKDFNNEADTPDNFQSRRPNTSFCFLDIRSPGLGDTAMYLCATSRNRVGGVTRSKTQYFGPGTRLLVL.

V gene TRBV5-5 combines with J gene TRBJ2-1; D call uncertain. The CDR3 sequence is 14 residues long. V dropped 2 bases and J dropped 6 bases, with 12 bases sitting between them. The V gene's germline CDR1 is SGHKS and CDR2 YYEKEE (reference sequence). CDR3: CASSFPNSLNEQFF. The CDR3 DNA follows: TGTGCCAGCAGCTTTCCTAACTCCCTCAATGAGCAGTTCTTC. Supplemented by reference TRBV5-5 and TRBJ2-1, the full variable domain reads DAGVTQSPTHLIKTRGQQVTLRCSPISGHKSVSWYQQVLGQGPQFIFQYYEKEERGRGNFPDRFSARQFPNYSSELNVNALLLGDSALYLCASSFPNSLNEQFFGPGTRLTVL.

The J gene is TRBJ1-5, the V gene TRBV18, with TRBD1 matching over 9 bases. The ends lost 2 bases at V and 6 bases at J; junction bases unmatched: 8. Looked up from germline, CDR1 is KGHSH and CDR2 is LQKENI. The CDR3 has 16 residues. CDR3 in DNA: TGTGCCAGCTCACCAGGTGGGACAGGGACGAGTCAGCCCCAGCATTTT. Its protein product is CASSPGGTGTSQPQHF.

The gene calls are TRBV27 and TRBJ2-3; a possible D gene is TRBD1 (6 bases). Trimming removed 3 bases from V and 5 bases from J, with 15 bases in between. The CDR3 consists of 15 residues. CDR1 MNHEY and CDR2 SMNVEV come from the germline V gene (reference sequence). The CDR3 spells CASSLGRGEGDTQYF. DNA for the CDR3: TGTGCCAGCAGTTTGGGCAGGGGAGAGGGAGATACGCAGTATTTT.

The chain recombines TRBV29-1 with TRBJ2-5; a possible D gene is TRBD2 (7 bases). Trimming cost V 8 bases and J 5 bases, with 12 bases left between them. CDR3 length: 11 residues. Germline CDR1 and CDR2: SQVTM and ANQGSEA. Here the CDR3 reads CSFRGGETQYF. The CDR3 DNA sequence: TGCAGCTTTAGGGGGGGCGAGACCCAGTACTTC.

The V call is TRBV6-5, the J call TRBJ2-5; a weak D match, TRBD1 (6 bases). Germline V gives CDR1 MNHEY, CDR2 SVGAGI. The CDR3 runs to 12 residues. V was clipped by 11 bases and J by 4 bases, with 14 bases between them. The CDR3 bases are TGTGCCGCAGGAAGGGGGTTAGAGACCCAGTACTTC. This codes for CAAGRGLETQYF.

V usage is TRBV5-1 and J usage is TRBJ2-7; 9 nucleotides align to TRBD1. The CDR3 runs to 16 residues. The V segment lost 4 bases and the J segment 5 bases; nucleotides outside the gene matches: 13. Per germline, CDR1 SGHRS and CDR2 YFSETQ. The CDR3 is CASSPKLGTGTDEQYF. The CDR3 DNA reads as TGCGCCAGCAGCCCCAAGTTGGGGACAGGGACCGACGAGCAGTACTTC. The variable domain in full, with the rest retrieved from reference TRBV5-1 and TRBJ2-7, is KAGVTQTPRYLIKTRGQQVTLSCSPISGHRSVSWYQQTPGQGLQFLFEYFSETQRNKGNFPGRFSGRQFSNSRSEMNVSTLELGDSALYLCASSPKLGTGTDEQYFGPGTRLTVT.

The V gene is TRBV11-2, the J gene TRBJ2-7; a possible D gene is TRBD2 (5 bases). The CDR3 runs 16 residues. V was shortened by 5 bases and J by 0 bases, with 17 bases between the two germline ends. Germline-derived CDR1 and CDR2 are SGHAT and FQNNGV. The DNA of the CDR3 is TGTGCCAGCAGCCCGCTCGGCGGGCCAAGCTCCTACGAGCAGTACTTC. Encoded protein: CASSPLGGPSSYEQYF.

The chain recombines TRBV24-1 with TRBJ1-2; 7 bases are shared with TRBD1. V dropped 3 bases and J dropped 6; count of bases not matched to a gene: 6. CDR1 and CDR2 from the germline V gene are KGHDR and SFDVKD. This CDR3 contains 14 residues. CDR3 residues: CATSDRQGPDGYTF. CDR3 DNA sequence: TGTGCCACCAGTGATCGACAGGGCCCTGATGGCTACACCTTC.

This chain connects TRBV19 to TRBJ1-1; 9 bases line up with TRBD1. V gave up 5 bases and J gave up 1 base; unmatched junction bases: 8. The CDR3 spans 16 residues. Germline V CDR1 and CDR2: LNHDA, SQIVND (reference sequence). The CDR3 DNA follows: TGTGCCAGTAGTTCTAACAGGGGGCCGCGGAACACTGAAGCTTTCTTT. It encodes CASSSNRGPRNTEAFF. Using reference TRBV19 and TRBJ1-1 for the parts outside the CDR3, the full variable domain is DGGITQSPKYLFRKEGQNVTLSCEQNLNHDAMYWYRQDPGQGLRLIYYSQIVNDFQKGDIAEGYSVSREKKESFPLTVTSAQKNPTAFYLCASSSNRGPRNTEAFFGQGTRLTVV.

This chain uses TRBV5-8 with TRBJ1-5; 9 bases agree with TRBD1. This CDR3 is 17 amino acids long. Germline V gene data show CDR1 as SGHTS and CDR2 as YDEGEE. V trimming: 4 bases; J trimming: 7 bases; junction bases outside the gene matches: 15. The CDR3 DNA reads as TGTGCCAGCAGCGCGACAGGGGGATCCTGGCTAAAACAGCCCCAGCATTTT. Its protein is CASSATGGSWLKQPQHF.